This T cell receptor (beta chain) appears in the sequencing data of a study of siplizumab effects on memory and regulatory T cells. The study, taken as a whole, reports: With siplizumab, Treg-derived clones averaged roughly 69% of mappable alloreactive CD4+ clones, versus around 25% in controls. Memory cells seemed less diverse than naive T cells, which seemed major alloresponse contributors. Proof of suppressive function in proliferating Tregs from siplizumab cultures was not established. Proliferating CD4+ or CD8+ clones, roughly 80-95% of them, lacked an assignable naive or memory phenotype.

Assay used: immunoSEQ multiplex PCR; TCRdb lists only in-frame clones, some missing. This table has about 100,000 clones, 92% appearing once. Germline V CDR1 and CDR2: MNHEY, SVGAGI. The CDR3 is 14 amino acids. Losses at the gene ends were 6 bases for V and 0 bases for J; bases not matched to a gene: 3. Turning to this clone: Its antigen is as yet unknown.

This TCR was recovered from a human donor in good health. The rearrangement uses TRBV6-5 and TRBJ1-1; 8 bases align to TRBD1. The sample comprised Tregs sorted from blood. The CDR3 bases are TGTGCCAGCAGGTACAGGGGGATGAACACTGAAGCTTTCTTT. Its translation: CASRYRGMNTEAFF.